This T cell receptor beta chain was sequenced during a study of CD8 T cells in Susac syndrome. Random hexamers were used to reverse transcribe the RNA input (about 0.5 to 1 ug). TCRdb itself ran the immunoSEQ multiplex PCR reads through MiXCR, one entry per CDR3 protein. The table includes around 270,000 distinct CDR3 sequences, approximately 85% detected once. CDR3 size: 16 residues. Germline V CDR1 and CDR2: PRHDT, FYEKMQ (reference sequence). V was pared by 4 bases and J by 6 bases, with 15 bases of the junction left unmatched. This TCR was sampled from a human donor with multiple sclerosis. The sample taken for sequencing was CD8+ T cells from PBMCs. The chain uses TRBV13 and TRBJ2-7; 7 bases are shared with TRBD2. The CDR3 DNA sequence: TGTGCCAGCAGCTCCGGGGCTAGCGGATCCCCCGGCGAGCAGTACTTC. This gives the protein CASSSGASGSPGEQYF.